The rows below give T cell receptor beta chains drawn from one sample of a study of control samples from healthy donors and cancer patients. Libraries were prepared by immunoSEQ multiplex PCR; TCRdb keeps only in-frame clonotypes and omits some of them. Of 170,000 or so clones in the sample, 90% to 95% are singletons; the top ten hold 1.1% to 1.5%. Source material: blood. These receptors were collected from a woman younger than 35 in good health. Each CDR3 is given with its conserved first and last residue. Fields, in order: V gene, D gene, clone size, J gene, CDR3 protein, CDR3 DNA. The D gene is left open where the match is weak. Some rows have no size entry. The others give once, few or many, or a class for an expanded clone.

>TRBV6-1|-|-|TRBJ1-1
CASSERVGEAFF
TGTGCCAGCAGTGAACGGGTAGGGGAAGCTTTCTTT
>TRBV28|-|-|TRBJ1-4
CASGAGRIRKLFF
TGTGCCAGCGGCGCGGGGCGTATCCGGAAACTGTTTTTT
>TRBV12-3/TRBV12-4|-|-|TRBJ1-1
CASSLQQNTEAFF
TGTGCCAGCAGTTTACAACAGAACACTGAAGCTTTCTTT
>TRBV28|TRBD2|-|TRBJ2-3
CASKGLAGRSGGTDTQYF
TGTGCCAGCAAAGGACTAGCGGGACGCTCTGGAGGCACAGATACGCAGTATTTT
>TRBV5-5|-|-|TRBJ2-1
CASSFLINLDEQFF
TGTGCCAGCAGCTTTCTCATAAATTTGGATGAGCAGTTCTTC
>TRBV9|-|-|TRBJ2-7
CASSVGPTPLYEQYF
TGTGCCAGCAGCGTAGGCCCGACACCCTTATACGAGCAGTACTTC
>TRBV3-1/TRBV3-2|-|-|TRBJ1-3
CASSQDRGRGNTIYF
TGTGCCAGCAGCCAAGATAGGGGTCGTGGAAACACCATATATTTT
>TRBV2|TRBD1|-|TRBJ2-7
CASSRQGALSYEQYF
TGTGCCAGCAGTCGACAGGGGGCCCTCTCCTACGAGCAGTACTTC
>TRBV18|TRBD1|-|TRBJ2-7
CASSPTGFDEQYF
TGTGCCAGCTCACCGACAGGGTTCGACGAGCAGTACTTC
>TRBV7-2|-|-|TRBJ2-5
CASSYQETQYF
TGTGCCAGCAGCTATCAAGAGACCCAGTACTTC
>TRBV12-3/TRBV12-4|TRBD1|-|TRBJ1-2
CASSFKGASGYTF
TGTGCCAGCAGTTTTAAGGGGGCAAGCGGCTACACCTTC
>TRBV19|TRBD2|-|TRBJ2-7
CASSFGLAGAREQYF
TGTGCCAGTAGTTTCGGACTAGCGGGAGCCCGCGAGCAGTACTTC
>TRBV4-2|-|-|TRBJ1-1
CASSPSGRRSYTEAFF
TGTGCCAGCAGCCCCTCGGGGCGGAGGTCGTACACTGAAGCTTTCTTT
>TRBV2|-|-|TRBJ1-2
CASTRAVNYGYTF
TGTGCCAGCACCAGAGCTGTGAACTATGGCTACACCTTC
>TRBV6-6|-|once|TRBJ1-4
CASTIQGQVLGEKLFF
TGTGCCAGCACCATACAAGGGCAGGTCCTGGGTGAAAAACTGTTTTTT
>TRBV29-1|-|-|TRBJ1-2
CSGRTESGYTF
TGCAGCGGGAGGACAGAGAGCGGCTACACCTTC
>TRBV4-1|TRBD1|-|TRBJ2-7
CASSQDEGARTYEQYF
TGCGCCAGCAGCCAAGATGAGGGGGCCCGAACCTACGAGCAGTACTTC
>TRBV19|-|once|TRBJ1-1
CASSTRLRTEAFF
TGTGCCAGTAGTACCCGGCTGCGGACTGAAGCTTTCTTT
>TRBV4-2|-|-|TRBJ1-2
CASSQDRVDGYTF
TGTGCCAGCAGCCAAGATAGGGTGGACGGCTACACCTTC
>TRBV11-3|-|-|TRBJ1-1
CASSEFRTANTEAFF
TGTGCCAGCAGCGAATTTCGGACAGCAAACACTGAAGCTTTCTTT
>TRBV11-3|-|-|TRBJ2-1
CASSLVSSTGDNEQFF
TGTGCCAGCAGCTTAGTTTCTAGTACGGGGGACAATGAGCAGTTCTTC
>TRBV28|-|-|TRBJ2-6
CASSFDIRGSGANVLTF
TGTGCCAGCAGTTTTGACATCCGGGGCTCTGGGGCCAACGTCCTGACTTTC
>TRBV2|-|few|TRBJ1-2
CASSAGWGPYNYGYTF
TGTGCCAGCAGTGCCGGGTGGGGACCTTACAACTATGGCTACACCTTC
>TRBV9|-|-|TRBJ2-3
CASSVGPNTDTQYF
TGTGCCAGCAGCGTAGGGCCGAACACAGATACGCAGTATTTT
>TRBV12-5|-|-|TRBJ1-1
CASGLNSPYTEAFF
TGTGCTAGTGGTTTGAACAGCCCTTACACTGAAGCTTTCTTT
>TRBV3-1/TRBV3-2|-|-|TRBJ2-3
CASSQARQDTQYF
TGTGCCAGCAGCCAAGCACGACAGGACACGCAGTATTTT
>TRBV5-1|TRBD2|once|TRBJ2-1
CASSLGGGASQFF
TGCGCCAGCAGCTTGGGCGGGGGGGCCTCACAGTTCTTC
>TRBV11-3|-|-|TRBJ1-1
CASRIRNRTAAEAFF
TGTGCCAGCAGGATTCGAAACCGGACAGCCGCTGAAGCTTTCTTT
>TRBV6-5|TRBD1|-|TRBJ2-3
CASSGQGPDTQYF
TGTGCCAGCAGCGGACAGGGGCCAGATACGCAGTATTTT
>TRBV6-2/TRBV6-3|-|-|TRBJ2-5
CASSSRRRETQYF
TGTGCCAGCAGTTCGAGGAGAAGGGAGACCCAGTACTTC
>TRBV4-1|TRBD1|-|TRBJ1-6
CASSQDRGGTGAYSPLHF
TGCGCCAGCAGCCAAGATCGAGGGGGGACAGGGGCTTATTCACCCCTCCACTTT
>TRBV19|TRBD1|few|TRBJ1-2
CASSIPGTGGYNGYTF
TGTGCCAGTAGTATCCCCGGGACAGGGGGCTACAATGGCTACACCTTC
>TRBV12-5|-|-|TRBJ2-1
CASGLVLFF
TGTGCTAGTGGTTTGGTACTGTTCTTC
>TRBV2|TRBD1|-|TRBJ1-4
CASEELGQGSEKLFF
TGTGCCAGCGAGGAACTGGGACAGGGGAGCGAAAAACTGTTTTTT
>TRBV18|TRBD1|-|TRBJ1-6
CASSRDSGQVGSPLHF
TGTGCCAGCTCCCGAGACAGTGGACAGGTTGGTTCACCCCTCCACTTT
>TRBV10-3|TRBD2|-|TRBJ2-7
CAIRSPLAGGAYEQYF
TGTGCCATCAGGAGCCCCTTGGCGGGAGGGGCCTACGAGCAGTACTTC
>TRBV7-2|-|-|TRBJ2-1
CASSPWGSNEQFF
TGTGCCAGCAGCCCCTGGGGTTCAAACGAGCAGTTCTTC
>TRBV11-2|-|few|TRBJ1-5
CASSPTGVGQPQHF
TGTGCCAGCAGCCCGACCGGGGTTGGGCAGCCCCAGCATTTT
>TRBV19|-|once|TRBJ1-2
CASGRGLDYGYTF
TGTGCCAGTGGACGGGGATTGGACTATGGCTACACCTTC
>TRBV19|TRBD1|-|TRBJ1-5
CASSGTGGQPQHF
TGTGCCAGTAGCGGGACAGGGGGGCAGCCCCAGCATTTT
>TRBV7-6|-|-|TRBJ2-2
CASSLGEDTGELFF
TGTGCCAGCAGCTTGGGTGAGGACACCGGGGAGCTGTTTTTT
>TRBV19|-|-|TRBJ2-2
CASRRQGGSQNTGELFF
TGTGCCAGTAGGCGACAGGGAGGCTCCCAGAACACCGGGGAGCTGTTTTTT
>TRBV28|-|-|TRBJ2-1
CAAQGGGPRAYNEQFF
TGTGCCGCTCAAGGGGGAGGGCCTCGGGCCTACAATGAGCAGTTCTTC
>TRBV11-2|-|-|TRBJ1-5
CASSLAGPYQPQHF
TGTGCCAGCAGCTTAGCAGGGCCCTATCAGCCCCAGCATTTT
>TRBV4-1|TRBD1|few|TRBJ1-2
CASSQGQGTYGYTF
TGCGCCAGCAGCCAAGGACAGGGTACCTATGGCTACACCTTC
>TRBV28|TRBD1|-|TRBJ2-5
CASSTTGAQVGTQYF
TGTGCCAGCAGTACTACAGGGGCCCAGGTCGGGACCCAGTACTTC
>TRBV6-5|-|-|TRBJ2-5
CASRLGETQYF
TGTGCCAGCAGATTAGGAGAGACCCAGTACTTC
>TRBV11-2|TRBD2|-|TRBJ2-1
CASSLEIGGISYNEQFF
TGTGCCAGCAGCTTAGAGATCGGGGGGATATCCTACAATGAGCAGTTCTTC
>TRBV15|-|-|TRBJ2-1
CATSKVQPYNEQFF
TGTGCCACCAGCAAAGTCCAACCCTACAATGAGCAGTTCTTC
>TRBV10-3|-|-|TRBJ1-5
CAISEFGRESSRNQPQHF
TGTGCCATCAGTGAGTTCGGGAGGGAAAGTTCCAGAAATCAGCCCCAGCATTTT
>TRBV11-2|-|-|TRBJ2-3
CASSPQSQGHTDTQYF
TGTGCCAGCAGCCCCCAGTCACAGGGACACACAGATACGCAGTATTTT
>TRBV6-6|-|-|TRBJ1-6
CASSPTANSPLHF
TGTGCCAGCAGTCCGACAGCCAATTCACCCCTCCACTTT
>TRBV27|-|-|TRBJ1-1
CASSSTHTGGSLNTEAFF
TGTGCCAGCAGTTCGACTCATACTGGAGGATCGTTGAACACTGAAGCTTTCTTT